Included here is one T cell receptor beta chain sequence, with context. Method: immunoSEQ multiplex PCR; TCRdb's copy keeps in-frame clones and lacks some. The sample shows some 180,000 clones, over 80% of them seen only once. These data belong to a study of T cell responses to AZD1222 COVID-19 vaccine. CDR3 length: 13 amino acids. V was trimmed by 3 bases and J by 8 bases, leaving 11 bases between them. CDR1 is KGHDR, CDR2 SFDVKD, per germline. The chain recombines TRBV24-1 with TRBJ2-3, with D tentatively TRBD2 (6 bases). The receptor comes from an adult in good health. Sequenced material: peripheral blood, taken on day 0 of AZD1222 vaccination. This chain's CDR3 is CATSDPGTPTQYF. For the CDR3, the DNA is TGTGCCACCAGTGATCCCGGGACTCCTACGCAGTATTTT.